The TCR beta chain described here comes from a study of blood T cells in healthy people across ages. Broader study findings: Donor CMV infection status was unknown, possibly confounding age-related changes in expanded clonotypes. The study found more naive CD4+ cells and higher diversity in long-lived than aged donors.

Every donor gave approximately 10 milliliters of peripheral blood. The J segment lost 7 bases and the V segment lost 6 bases, leaving 19 bases of the junction unmatched. Germline V gene lookup returns CDR1 ENHRY and CDR2 SYGVKD. This CDR3 spans 19 amino acids. A J-beta primer mix and a sample-barcoded 5' primer were used in a second PCR of roughly 7 to 12 cycles. TCRdb independently ran MiXCR on the 5' RACE reads; one entry per CDR3 protein. The sample contains roughly 800,000 distinct CDR3 sequences, 55% to 70% of which appear only once. Turning to this clonotype: Antigen specificity is unknown.

The sequence was collected from a man younger than 40 in good health. The chain couples TRBV10-3 to TRBJ2-1; 12 bases map to TRBD1. Sequenced input: blood. In DNA, the CDR3 is TGTGCCATCAGCTCCGGGACAGGGGGCCTGGCTAGAAAGCTAAATGAGCAGTTCTTC. Translating it yields CAISSGTGGLARKLNEQFF.